The source of this TCR beta chain is a study of cytomegalovirus exposure and HLA in healthy donors. Study-level points and caveats: In a later analysis, parvovirus B19, influenza, CMV and Epstein-Barr virus appeared linked to several top co-occurrence clusters.

13 Jbeta primers and 60 Vbeta primers were used for the PCR. This table comes from immunoSEQ multiplex PCR, and its TCRdb copy is limited to in-frame clones, with some not included. The table shows 110,000 to 150,000 clones, with around 9.6% occurring only once. The ends lost 4 bases at V and 4 bases at J; junction bases unmatched: 2. The CDR3 runs to 14 residues. Per the germline V gene, CDR1 is SNHLY and CDR2 is FYNNEI. This clone was detected a few times. The antigen is undetermined. The origin of this receptor is a male donor in good health and CMV-seronegative. Specimen: PBMCs. V and J are TRBV2 and TRBJ2-2; 8 nucleotides match TRBD1. In nucleotides, the CDR3 is TGTGCCAGCAGTGGACAGGGGATCACCGGGGAGCTGTTTTTT. This codes for CASSGQGITGELFF.